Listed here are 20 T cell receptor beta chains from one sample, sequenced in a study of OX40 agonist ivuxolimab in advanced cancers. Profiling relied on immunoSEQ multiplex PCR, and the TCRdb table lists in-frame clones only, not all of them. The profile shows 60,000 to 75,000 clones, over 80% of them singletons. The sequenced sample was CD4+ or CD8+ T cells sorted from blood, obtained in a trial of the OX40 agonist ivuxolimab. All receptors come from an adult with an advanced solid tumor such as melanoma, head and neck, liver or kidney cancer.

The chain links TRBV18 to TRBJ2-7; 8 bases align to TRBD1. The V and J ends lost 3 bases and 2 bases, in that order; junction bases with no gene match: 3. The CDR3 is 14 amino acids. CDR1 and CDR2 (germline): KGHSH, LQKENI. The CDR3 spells CASSPTGDPYEQYF. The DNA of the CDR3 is TGTGCCAGCTCACCGACAGGGGACCCCTACGAGCAGTACTTC.

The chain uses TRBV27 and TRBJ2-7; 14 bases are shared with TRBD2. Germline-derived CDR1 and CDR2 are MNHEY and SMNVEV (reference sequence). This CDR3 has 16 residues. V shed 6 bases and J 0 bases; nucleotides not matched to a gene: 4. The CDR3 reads CASRPGLAGASYEQYF. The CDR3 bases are TGTGCCAGCAGACCGGGACTAGCGGGAGCCTCCTACGAGCAGTACTTC.

The CDR3 DNA reads as TGTGCCAGCAGTCCCTACAGGTTTTCAGATACGCAGTATTTT. It is translated as CASSPYRFSDTQYF. The chain employs TRBV6-5 and TRBJ2-3, with TRBD1 as a possible D gene (5 bases). The V gene lost 5 bases and the J gene lost 4 bases, with 13 bases spanning the gap. The germline V gene has CDR1 MNHEY and CDR2 SVGAGI. This CDR3 spans 14 amino acids.

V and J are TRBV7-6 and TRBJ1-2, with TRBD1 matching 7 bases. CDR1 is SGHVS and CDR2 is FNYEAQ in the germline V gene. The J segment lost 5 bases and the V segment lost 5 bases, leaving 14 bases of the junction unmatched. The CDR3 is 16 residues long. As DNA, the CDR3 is TGTGCCAGCAGCCCAGGCAGGGGGGTCTTGTCGTATGGCTACACCTTC. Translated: CASSPGRGVLSYGYTF.

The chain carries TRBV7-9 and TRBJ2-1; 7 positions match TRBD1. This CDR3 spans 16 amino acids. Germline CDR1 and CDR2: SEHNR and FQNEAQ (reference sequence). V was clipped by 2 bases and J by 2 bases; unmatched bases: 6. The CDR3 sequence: CASSLPLGGTYNEQFF. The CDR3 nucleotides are TGTGCCAGCAGCTTACCCCTAGGGGGCACCTACAATGAGCAGTTCTTC. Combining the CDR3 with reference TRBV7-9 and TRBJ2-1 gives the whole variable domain DTGVSQNPRHKITKRGQNVTFRCDPISEHNRLYWYRQTLGQGPEFLTYFQNEAQLEKSRLLSDRFSAERPKGSFSTLEIQRTEQGDSAMYLCASSLPLGGTYNEQFFGPGTRLTVL.

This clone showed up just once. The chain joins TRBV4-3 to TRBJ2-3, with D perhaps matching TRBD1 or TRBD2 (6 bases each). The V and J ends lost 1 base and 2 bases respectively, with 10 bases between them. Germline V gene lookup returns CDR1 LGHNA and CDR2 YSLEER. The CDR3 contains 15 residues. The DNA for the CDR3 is TGCGCCAGCAGCCAAGGGGGGGCTCACACAGATACGCAGTATTTT. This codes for CASSQGGAHTDTQYF.

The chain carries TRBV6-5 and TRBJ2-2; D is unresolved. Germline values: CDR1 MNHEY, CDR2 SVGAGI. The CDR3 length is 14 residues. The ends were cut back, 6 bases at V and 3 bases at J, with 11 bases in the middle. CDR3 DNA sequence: TGTGCCAGCAGAACAATAGAGGACACCGGGGAGCTGTTTTTT. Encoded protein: CASRTIEDTGELFF.

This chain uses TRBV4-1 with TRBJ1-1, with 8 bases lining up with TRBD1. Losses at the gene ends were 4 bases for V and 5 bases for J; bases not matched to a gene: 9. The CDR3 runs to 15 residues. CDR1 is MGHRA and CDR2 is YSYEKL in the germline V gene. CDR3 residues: CASSPSPGGWTEAFF. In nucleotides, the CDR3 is TGCGCCAGCAGCCCTAGTCCAGGGGGCTGGACTGAAGCTTTCTTT.

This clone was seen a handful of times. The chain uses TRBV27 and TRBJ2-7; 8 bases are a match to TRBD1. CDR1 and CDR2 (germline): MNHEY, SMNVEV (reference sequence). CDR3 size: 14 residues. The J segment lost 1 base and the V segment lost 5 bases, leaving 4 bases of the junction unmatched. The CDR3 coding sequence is TGTGCCAGCAGTGCCGGGACAGGTTCCTACGAGCAGTACTTC. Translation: CASSAGTGSYEQYF.

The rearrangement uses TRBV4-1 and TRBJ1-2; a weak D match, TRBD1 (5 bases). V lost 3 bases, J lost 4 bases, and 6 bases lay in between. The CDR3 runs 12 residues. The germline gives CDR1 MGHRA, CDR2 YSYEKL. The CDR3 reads CASSQGPYGYTF. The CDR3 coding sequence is TGCGCCAGCAGCCAGGGGCCCTATGGCTACACCTTC.

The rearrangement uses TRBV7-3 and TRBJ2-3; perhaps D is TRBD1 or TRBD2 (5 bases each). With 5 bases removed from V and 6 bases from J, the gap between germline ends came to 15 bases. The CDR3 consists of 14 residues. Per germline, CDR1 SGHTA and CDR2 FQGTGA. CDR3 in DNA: TGTGCCAGCAGCAACCGTGAGGGGTTGGATACGCAGTATTTT. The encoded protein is CASSNREGLDTQYF.

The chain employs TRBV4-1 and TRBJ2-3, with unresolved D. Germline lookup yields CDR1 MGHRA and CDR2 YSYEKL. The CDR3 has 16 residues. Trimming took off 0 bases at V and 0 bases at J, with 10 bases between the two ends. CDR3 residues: CASSQEKVLSTDTQYF. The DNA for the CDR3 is TGCGCCAGCAGCCAAGAGAAGGTGCTGAGCACAGATACGCAGTATTTT.

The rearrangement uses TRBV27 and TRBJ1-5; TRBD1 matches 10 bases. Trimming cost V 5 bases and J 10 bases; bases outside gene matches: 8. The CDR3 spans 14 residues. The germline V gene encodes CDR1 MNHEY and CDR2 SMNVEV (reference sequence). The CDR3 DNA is TGTGCCAGCAGTCCGGGACAGGGGATCGGCCCCCAGCATTTT. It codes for CASSPGQGIGPQHF.

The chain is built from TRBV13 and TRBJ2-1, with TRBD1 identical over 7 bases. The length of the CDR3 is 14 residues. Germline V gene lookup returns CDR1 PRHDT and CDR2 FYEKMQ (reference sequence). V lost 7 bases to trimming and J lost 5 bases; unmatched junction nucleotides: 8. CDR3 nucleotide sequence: TGTGCCAGCACCCCCGGGACAGTTGACAATGAGCAGTTCTTC. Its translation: CASTPGTVDNEQFF. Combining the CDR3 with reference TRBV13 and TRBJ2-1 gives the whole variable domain AAGVIQSPRHLIKEKRETATLKCYPIPRHDTVYWYQQGPGQDPQFLISFYEKMQSDKGSIPDRFSAQQFSDYHSELNMSSLELGDSALYFCASTPGTVDNEQFFGPGTRLTVL.

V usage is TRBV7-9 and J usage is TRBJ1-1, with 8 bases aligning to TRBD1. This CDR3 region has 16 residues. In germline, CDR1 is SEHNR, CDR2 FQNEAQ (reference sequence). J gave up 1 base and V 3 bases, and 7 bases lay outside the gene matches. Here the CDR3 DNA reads TGTGCCAGCAGCTTTCATCCGGGACAGGAGAACACTGAAGCTTTCTTT. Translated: CASSFHPGQENTEAFF. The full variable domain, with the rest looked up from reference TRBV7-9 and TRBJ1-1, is DTGVSQNPRHKITKRGQNVTFRCDPISEHNRLYWYRQTLGQGPEFLTYFQNEAQLEKSRLLSDRFSAERPKGSFSTLEIQRTEQGDSAMYLCASSFHPGQENTEAFFGQGTRLTVV.

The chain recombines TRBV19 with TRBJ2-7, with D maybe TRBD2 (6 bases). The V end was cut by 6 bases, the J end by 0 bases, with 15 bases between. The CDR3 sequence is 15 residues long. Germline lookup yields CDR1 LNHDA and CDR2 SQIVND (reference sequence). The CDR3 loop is CASSPGTSSSYEQYF. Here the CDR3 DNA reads TGTGCCAGTAGCCCCGGGACTTCGAGCTCCTACGAGCAGTACTTC.

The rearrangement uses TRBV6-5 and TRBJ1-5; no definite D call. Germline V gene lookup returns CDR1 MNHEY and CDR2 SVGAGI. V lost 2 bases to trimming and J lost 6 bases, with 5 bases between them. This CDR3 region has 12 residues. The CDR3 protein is CASSYLGQPQHF. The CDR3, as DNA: TGTGCCAGCAGTTACCTAGGTCAGCCCCAGCATTTT.

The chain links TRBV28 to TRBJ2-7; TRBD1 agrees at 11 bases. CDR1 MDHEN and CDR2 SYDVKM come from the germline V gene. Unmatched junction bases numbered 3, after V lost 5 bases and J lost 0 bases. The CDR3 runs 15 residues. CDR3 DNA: TGTGCCAGCAGTCGGGGACAGGGGGTCTCCTACGAGCAGTACTTC. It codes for CASSRGQGVSYEQYF.

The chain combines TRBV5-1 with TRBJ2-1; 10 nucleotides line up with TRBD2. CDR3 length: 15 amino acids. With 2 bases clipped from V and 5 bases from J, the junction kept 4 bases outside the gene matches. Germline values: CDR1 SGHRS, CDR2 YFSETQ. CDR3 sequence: CASSFLAGEDNEQFF. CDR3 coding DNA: TGCGCCAGCAGCTTCCTAGCGGGAGAAGACAATGAGCAGTTCTTC.

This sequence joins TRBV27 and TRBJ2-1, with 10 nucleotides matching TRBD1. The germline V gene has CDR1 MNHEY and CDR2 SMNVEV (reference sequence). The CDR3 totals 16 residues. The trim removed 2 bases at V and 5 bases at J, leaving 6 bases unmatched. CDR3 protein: CASSLAGQGIHNEQFF. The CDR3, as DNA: TGTGCCAGCAGTTTAGCGGGACAGGGGATACACAATGAGCAGTTCTTC.